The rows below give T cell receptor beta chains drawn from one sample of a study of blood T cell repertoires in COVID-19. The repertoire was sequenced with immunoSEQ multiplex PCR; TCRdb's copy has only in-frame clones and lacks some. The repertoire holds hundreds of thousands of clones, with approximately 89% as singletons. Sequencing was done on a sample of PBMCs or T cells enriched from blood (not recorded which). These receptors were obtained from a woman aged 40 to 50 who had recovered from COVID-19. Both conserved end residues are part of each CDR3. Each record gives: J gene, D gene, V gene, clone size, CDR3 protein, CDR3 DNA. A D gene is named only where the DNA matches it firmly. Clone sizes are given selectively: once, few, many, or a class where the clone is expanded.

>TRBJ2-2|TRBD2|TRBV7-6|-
CASSQGGSLRTGELFF
TGTGCCAGCAGCCAGGGCGGGAGCCTTAGAACCGGGGAGCTGTTTTTT
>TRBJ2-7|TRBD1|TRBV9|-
CASSPQTGNYEQYF
TGTGCCAGCAGCCCCCAGACAGGGAACTACGAGCAGTACTTC
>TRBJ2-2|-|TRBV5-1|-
CASSPGAGPNTGELFF
TGCGCCAGCAGCCCCGGAGCAGGGCCGAACACCGGGGAGCTGTTTTTT
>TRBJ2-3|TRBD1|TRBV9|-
CASSVGDRGRTDTQYF
TGTGCCAGCAGCGTAGGGGACAGGGGGCGGACAGATACGCAGTATTTT
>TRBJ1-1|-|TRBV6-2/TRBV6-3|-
CASSYPNSYSEAFF
TGTGCCAGCAGTTACCCCAATTCCTACAGTGAAGCTTTCTTT
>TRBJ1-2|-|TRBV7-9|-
CASSSGEWGDSNYGYTF
TGTGCCAGCAGTTCAGGGGAGTGGGGAGATTCTAACTATGGCTACACCTTC
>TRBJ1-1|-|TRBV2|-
CASIYSGLNTEAFF
TGTGCCAGCATCTACTCGGGGTTGAACACTGAAGCTTTCTTT
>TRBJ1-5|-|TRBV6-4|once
CASSGPRPGRIPNSNQPQHF
TGTGCCAGCAGTGGCCCCCGCCCAGGGAGGATCCCTAATAGCAATCAGCCCCAGCATTTT
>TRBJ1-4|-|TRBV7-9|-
CASSLKSTGKLFF
TGTGCCAGCAGCTTAAAGTCTACGGGAAAACTGTTTTTT
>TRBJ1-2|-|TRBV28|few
CASSPGGLDYGYTF
TGTGCCAGCAGCCCCGGGGGGCTCGACTATGGCTACACCTTC
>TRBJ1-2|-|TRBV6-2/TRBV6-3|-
CASSYGQISNYGYTF
TGTGCCAGCAGTTATGGGCAGATTTCCAACTATGGCTACACCTTC
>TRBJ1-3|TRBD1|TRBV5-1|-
CASSLVGQGLGNTIYF
TGCGCCAGCAGCTTGGTGGGACAGGGTCTTGGAAACACCATATATTTT
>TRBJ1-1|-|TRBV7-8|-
CASSPRRETAFF
TGTGCCAGCAGCCCGAGGCGGGAGACGGCTTTCTTT
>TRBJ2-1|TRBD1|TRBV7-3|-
CASSPGQSPYNEQFF
TGTGCCAGCAGCCCGGGACAGTCCCCTTACAATGAGCAGTTCTTC
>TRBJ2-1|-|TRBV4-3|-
CASGHRVGNEQFF
TGCGCCAGCGGACACAGGGTTGGGAATGAGCAGTTCTTC
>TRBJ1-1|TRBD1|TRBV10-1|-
CASSENRGLNTEAFF
TGCGCCAGCAGTGAGAACAGGGGTTTGAACACTGAAGCTTTCTTT
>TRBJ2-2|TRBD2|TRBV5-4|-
CASSLGTSGMYTGELFF
TGTGCCAGCAGCTTGGGGACTAGCGGGATGTATACCGGGGAGCTGTTTTTT
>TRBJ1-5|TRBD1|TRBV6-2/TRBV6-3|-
CASSSRSDRGPIYSNQPQHF
TGTGCCAGCAGTTCCCGGAGCGACAGGGGTCCAATTTATAGCAATCAGCCCCAGCATTTT
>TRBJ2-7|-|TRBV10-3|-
CAISSQEFSYEQYF
TGTGCCATCAGCTCACAGGAGTTCTCCTACGAGCAGTACTTC
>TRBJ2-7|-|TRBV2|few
CASSTEIYEQYF
TGTGCCAGCAGTACAGAAATATACGAGCAGTACTTC